This T cell receptor (beta chain) was obtained from a study of blood T cell repertoires in COVID-19. Looking at the study overall: Italy, Spain and the United States were the sources of the convalescent and acute COVID-19 samples. The analysed material was cDNA or gDNA that came from T cells, B-cell-depleted T cells, or PBMCs.

Authors' processing steps: Scientists estimated how many nucleated cells there were by amplifying reference gene primers. The protocol was immunoSEQ multiplex PCR, while the TCRdb copy is restricted to in-frame clones and leaves out a portion. V and J calls and clone size come straight from that table; D and trimming were deduced from the DNA. The top ten clones hold around 7.8% of a sample with about 140,000 clones, 65% to 85% of them seen once. There are 14 residues in the CDR3. Germline V gene lookup returns CDR1 LGHDT and CDR2 YNNKEL (reference sequence). Trimming removed 1 base at V and 8 bases at J, with 14 bases between.

V and J are TRBV3-1 (or the pseudogene TRBV3-2) and TRBJ1-1, with a weak D call TRBD1 (6 bases). The receptor was derived from a human donor in a cohort sampled during active COVID-19. Material for sequencing was peripheral blood. Here the CDR3 DNA reads TGTGCCAGCAGCCAAGTAACAGGGACCGGAGAAGCTTTCTTT. The encoded protein is CASSQVTGTGEAFF.